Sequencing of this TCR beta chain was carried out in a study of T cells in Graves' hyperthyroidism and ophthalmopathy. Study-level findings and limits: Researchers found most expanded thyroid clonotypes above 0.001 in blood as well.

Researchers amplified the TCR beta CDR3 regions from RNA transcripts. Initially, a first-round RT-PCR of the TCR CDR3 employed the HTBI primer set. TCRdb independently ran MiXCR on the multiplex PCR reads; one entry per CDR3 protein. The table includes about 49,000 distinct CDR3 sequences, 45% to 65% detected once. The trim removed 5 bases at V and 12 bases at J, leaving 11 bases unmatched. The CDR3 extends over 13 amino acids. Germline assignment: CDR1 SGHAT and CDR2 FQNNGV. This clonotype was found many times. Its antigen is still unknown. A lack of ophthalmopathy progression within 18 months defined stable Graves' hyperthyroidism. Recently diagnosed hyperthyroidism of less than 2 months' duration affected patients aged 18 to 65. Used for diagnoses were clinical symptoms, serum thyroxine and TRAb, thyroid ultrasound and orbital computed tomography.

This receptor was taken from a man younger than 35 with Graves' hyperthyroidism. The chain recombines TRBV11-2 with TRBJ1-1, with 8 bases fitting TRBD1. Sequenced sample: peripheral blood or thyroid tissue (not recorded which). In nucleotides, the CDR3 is TGTGCCAGCAGCCCTATGCGGACAGGGACAACTTTCTTT. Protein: CASSPMRTGTTFF.